The T cell receptor (beta chain) under discussion was sequenced for a study of OX40 agonist ivuxolimab in advanced cancers. The wider study: At roughly 80% male, the cohort had a mean age of around 56 years, ranging from about 23 to 79. General study findings and limits: Determination of antigen specificity was not performed for the expanded peripheral T cells.

The protocol was immunoSEQ multiplex PCR, while the TCRdb copy is restricted to in-frame clones and leaves out a portion. The profile shows around 100,000 clones, less than 90% of them singletons. A word on this clone: No antigen is known for it.

Autoimmune disease history or systemic immunosuppression barred patients. Looked up from germline, CDR1 is SGHRS and CDR2 is YFSETQ. CDR3 length: 16 amino acids. The V gene lost 0 bases and the J gene lost 3 bases, with 16 bases spanning the gap. This chain links TRBV5-1 with TRBJ2-7; tentatively, D is TRBD1 or TRBD2 (5 bases each). The sequencing here drew on CD4+ or CD8+ T cells sorted from blood, taken in a trial of the OX40 agonist ivuxolimab. This TCR was recovered from an adult with an advanced solid tumor such as melanoma, head and neck, liver or kidney cancer. Here the CDR3 reads CASSLGGRQGRYEQYF. The CDR3 DNA reads TGCGCCAGCAGCTTGGGCGGCCGTCAGGGACGCTACGAGCAGTACTTC. Full variable domain (remainder filled in from reference TRBV5-1 and TRBJ2-7): KAGVTQTPRYLIKTRGQQVTLSCSPISGHRSVSWYQQTPGQGLQFLFEYFSETQRNKGNFPGRFSGRQFSNSRSEMNVSTLELGDSALYLCASSLGGRQGRYEQYFGPGTRLTVT.